This is a list of T cell receptor beta chains from one sample in a study of control samples from healthy donors and cancer patients. TCRdb keeps only in-frame clones here, not all; method: immunoSEQ multiplex PCR. This table has roughly 76,000 clones, over 85% appearing once. Sequencing input: PBMCs. Every receptor here comes from a woman aged 40 to 55 with lung cancer. CDR3s include the opening cysteine and the closing phenylalanine or tryptophan. The D gene is left open where the match is weak.

>TRBV3-1/TRBV3-2|TRBJ2-1|.
TGTGCCAGCAGCTTCGGCGGGACAGACTACAATGAGCAGTTCTTC
CASSFGGTDYNEQFF
>TRBV6-1|TRBJ1-2|TRBD1
TGTGCCAGCAGTGGTTACGGCTCAGGGGGCATGGGCTATGGCTACACCTTC
CASSGYGSGGMGYGYTF
>TRBV11-2|TRBJ1-1|.
TGTGCCAGCAGCTTAGATGGGGGCACTGAAGCTTTCTTT
CASSLDGGTEAFF
>TRBV9|TRBJ1-1|.
TGTGCCAGCAGCGTACAGGGAAGGGCCACTGAAGCTTTCTTT
CASSVQGRATEAFF
>TRBV2|TRBJ2-5|.
TGTGCCAGCAGTCCGCCGTTCCTCCCTGAGACCCAGTACTTC
CASSPPFLPETQYF
>TRBV7-2|TRBJ2-1|TRBD1
TGTGCCAGCAGCTACATGGGGACAGCCCACAATGAGCAGTTCTTC
CASSYMGTAHNEQFF
>TRBV6-5|TRBJ1-6|.
TGTGCCAGCAGTTCGGGCAGGAATTCACCCCTCCACTTT
CASSSGRNSPLHF
>TRBV28|TRBJ1-1|.
TGTGCCAGCACTCAGGAGTTAATGAACACTGAAGCTTTCTTT
CASTQELMNTEAFF
>TRBV5-1|TRBJ1-2|.
TGCGCCAGCAGGCAAGCTAACTATGGCTACACCTTC
CASRQANYGYTF
>TRBV7-3|TRBJ1-1|.
TGTGCCAGCAGAGGGCGCGACACTGAAGCTTTCTTT
CASRGRDTEAFF
>TRBV10-3|TRBJ2-5|.
TGTGCCATCAGCCGGCCATCGGAGACCCAGTACTTC
CAISRPSETQYF